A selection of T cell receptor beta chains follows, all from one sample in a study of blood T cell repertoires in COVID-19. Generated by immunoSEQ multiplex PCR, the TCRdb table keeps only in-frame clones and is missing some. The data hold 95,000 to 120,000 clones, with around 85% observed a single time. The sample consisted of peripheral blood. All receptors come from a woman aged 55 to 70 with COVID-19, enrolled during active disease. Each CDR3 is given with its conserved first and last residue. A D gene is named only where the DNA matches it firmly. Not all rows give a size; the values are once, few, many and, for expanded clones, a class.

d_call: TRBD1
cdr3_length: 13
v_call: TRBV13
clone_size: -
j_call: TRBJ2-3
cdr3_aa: CASSTQGRDTQYF
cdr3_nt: TGTGCCAGCAGCACACAGGGGCGGGATACGCAGTATTTT

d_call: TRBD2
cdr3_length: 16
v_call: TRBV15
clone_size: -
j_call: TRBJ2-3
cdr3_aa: CATSTWGGGGADTQYF
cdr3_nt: TGTGCCACCAGCACTTGGGGCGGGGGGGGTGCAGATACGCAGTATTTT

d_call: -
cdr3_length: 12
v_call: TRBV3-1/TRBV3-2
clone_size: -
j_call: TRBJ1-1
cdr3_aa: CASSPSRYEAFF
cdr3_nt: TGTGCCAGCAGCCCCTCTCGTTATGAAGCTTTCTTT

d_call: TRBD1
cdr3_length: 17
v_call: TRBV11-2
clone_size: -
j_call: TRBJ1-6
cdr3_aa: CASSLVGAGGFNSPLHF
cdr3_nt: TGTGCCAGCAGCTTAGTTGGGGCAGGGGGGTTTAATTCACCCCTCCACTTT

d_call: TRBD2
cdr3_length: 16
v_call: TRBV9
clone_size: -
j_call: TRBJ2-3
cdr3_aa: CASSPRGTSSTDTQYF
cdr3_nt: TGTGCCAGCAGCCCAAGGGGGACTAGCAGCACAGATACGCAGTATTTT

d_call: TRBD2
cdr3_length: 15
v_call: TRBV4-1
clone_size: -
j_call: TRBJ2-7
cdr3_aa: CASSGLAGGSYEQYF
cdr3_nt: TGCGCCAGCAGCGGACTAGCGGGGGGCTCCTACGAGCAGTACTTC

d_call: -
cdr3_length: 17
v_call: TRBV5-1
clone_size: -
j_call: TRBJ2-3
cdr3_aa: CASSLVPFAGASDTQYF
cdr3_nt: TGCGCCAGCAGCTTGGTACCATTCGCGGGGGCCTCAGATACGCAGTATTTT

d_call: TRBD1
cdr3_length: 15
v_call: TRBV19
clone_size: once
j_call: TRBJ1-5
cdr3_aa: CASTHRGQGDQPQHF
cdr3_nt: TGTGCCAGTACCCATAGGGGGCAGGGCGATCAGCCCCAGCATTTT

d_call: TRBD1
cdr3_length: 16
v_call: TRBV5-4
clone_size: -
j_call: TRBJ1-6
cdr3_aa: CASSLGYGTGDSPLHF
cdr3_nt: TGTGCCAGCAGCTTGGGGTATGGGACAGGAGACTCACCCCTCCACTTT

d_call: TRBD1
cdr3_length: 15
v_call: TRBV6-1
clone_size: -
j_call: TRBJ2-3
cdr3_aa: CASSIDRESTDTQYF
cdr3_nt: TGTGCCAGCAGCATCGACAGGGAAAGCACAGATACGCAGTATTTT

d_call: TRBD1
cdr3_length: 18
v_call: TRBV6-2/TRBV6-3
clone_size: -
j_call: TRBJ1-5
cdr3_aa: CASSPGTGGSPSNQPQHF
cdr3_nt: TGTGCCAGCAGTCCCGGGACAGGGGGTTCCCCTAGCAATCAGCCCCAGCATTTT

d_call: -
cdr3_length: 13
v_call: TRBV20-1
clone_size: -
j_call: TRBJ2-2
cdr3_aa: CSASVRMTGELFF
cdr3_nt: TGCAGTGCTAGTGTCAGAATGACCGGGGAGCTGTTTTTT

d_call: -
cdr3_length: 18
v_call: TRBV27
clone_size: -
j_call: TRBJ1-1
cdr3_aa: CASSPLSRGEIRPTEAFF
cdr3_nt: TGTGCCAGCAGTCCACTCTCCAGGGGCGAGATAAGACCCACTGAAGCTTTCTTT

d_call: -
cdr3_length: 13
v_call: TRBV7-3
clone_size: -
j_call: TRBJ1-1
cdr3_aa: CASSETDNTEAFF
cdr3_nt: TGTGCCAGCAGCGAAACAGATAACACTGAAGCTTTCTTT

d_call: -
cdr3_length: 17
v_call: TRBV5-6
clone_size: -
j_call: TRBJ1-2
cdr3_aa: CASSLGIGGGRVYGYTF
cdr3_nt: TGTGCCAGCAGCTTGGGGATAGGGGGTGGACGCGTCTATGGCTACACCTTC

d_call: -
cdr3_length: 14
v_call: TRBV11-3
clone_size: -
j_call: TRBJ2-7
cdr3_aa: CASSFGQRGYEQYF
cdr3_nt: TGTGCCAGCAGCTTTGGACAAAGGGGCTACGAGCAGTACTTC

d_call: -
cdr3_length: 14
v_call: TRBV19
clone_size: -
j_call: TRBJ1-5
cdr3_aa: CASSIDPTAQPQHF
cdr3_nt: TGTGCCAGTAGTATAGACCCCACTGCTCAGCCCCAGCATTTT

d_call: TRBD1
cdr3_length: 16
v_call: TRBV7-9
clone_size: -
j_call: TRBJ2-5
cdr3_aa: CASSRGTDHPQETQYF
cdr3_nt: TGTGCCAGCAGCAGAGGGACAGACCACCCCCAAGAGACCCAGTACTTC

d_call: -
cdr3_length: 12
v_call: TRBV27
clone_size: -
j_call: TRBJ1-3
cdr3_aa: CASTGPGNTIYF
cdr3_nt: TGTGCCAGTACGGGTCCGGGAAACACCATATATTTT

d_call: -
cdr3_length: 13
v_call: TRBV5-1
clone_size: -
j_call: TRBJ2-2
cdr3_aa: CASSLYQGGELFF
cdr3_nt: TGCGCCAGCAGCTTGTATCAGGGCGGGGAGCTGTTTTTT

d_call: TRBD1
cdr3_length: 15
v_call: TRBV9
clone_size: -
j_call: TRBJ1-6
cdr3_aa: CASSGGQGQNSPLHF
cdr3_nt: TGTGCCAGCAGCGGCGGACAGGGGCAAAATTCACCCCTCCACTTT

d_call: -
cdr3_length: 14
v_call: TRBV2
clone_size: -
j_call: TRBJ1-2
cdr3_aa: CASLNGGGDYGYTF
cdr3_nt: TGTGCCAGCCTGAACGGAGGGGGGGACTATGGCTACACCTTC

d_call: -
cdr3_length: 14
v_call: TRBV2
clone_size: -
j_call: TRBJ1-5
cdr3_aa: CASSVGGLNQPQHF
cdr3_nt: TGTGCCAGCAGTGTGGGAGGGCTCAATCAGCCCCAGCATTTT

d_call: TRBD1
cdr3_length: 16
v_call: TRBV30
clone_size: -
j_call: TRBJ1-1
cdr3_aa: CAWRLKDRGLSTEAFF
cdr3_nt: TGTGCCTGGAGATTGAAGGACAGGGGGCTCAGCACTGAAGCTTTCTTT

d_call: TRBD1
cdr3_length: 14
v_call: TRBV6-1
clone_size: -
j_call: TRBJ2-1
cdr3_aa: CASSESQGVNEQFF
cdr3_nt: TGTGCCAGCAGTGAAAGTCAGGGGGTTAATGAGCAGTTCTTC

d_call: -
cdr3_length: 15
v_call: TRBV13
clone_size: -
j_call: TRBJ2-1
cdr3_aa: CASSLGGLTYNEQFF
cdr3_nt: TGTGCCAGCAGCTTAGGGGGGCTCACCTACAATGAGCAGTTCTTC

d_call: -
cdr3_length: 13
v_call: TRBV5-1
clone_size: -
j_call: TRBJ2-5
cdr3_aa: CASSFNPGETQYF
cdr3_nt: TGCGCCAGCAGCTTCAATCCGGGGGAGACCCAGTACTTC

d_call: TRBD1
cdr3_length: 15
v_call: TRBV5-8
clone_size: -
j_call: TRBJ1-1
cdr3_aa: CASSLGDRGYTEAFF
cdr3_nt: TGTGCCAGCAGCTTGGGGGACAGGGGCTACACTGAAGCTTTCTTT

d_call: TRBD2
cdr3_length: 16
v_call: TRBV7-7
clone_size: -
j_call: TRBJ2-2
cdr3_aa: CASSSLAGGPDGELFF
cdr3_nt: TGTGCCAGCAGCTCCCTAGCGGGGGGGCCGGACGGGGAGCTGTTTTTT

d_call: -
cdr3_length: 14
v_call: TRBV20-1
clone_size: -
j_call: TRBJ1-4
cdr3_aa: CSASAVATNEKLFF
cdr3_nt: TGCAGTGCTAGTGCAGTTGCAACTAATGAAAAACTGTTTTTT

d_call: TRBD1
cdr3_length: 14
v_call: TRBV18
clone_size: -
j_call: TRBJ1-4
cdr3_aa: CASSGGTENEKLFF
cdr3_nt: TGTGCCAGCTCCGGAGGGACAGAAAATGAAAAACTGTTTTTT

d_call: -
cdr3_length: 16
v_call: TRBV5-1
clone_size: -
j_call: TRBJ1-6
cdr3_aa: CASSTQASSYNSPLHF
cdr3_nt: TGCGCCAGCAGCACGCAGGCGAGCTCCTATAATTCACCCCTCCACTTT

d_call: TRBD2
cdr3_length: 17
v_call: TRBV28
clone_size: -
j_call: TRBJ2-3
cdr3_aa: CASSPSVAGAYTDTQYF
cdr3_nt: TGTGCCAGCAGCCCCAGTGTAGCGGGGGCTTACACAGATACGCAGTATTTT

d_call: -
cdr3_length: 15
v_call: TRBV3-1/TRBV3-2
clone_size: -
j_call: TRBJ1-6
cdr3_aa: CASSQGPQSNSPLHF
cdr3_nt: TGTGCCAGCAGCCAAGGTCCACAGTCTAATTCACCCCTCCACTTT

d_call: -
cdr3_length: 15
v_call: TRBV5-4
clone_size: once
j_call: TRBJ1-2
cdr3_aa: CASSLGGGPNYGYTF
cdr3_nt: TGTGCCAGCAGCTTGGGGGGGGGACCGAACTATGGCTACACCTTC

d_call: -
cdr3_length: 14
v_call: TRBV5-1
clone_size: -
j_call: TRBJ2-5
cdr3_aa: CASSYLQDQETQYF
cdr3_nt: TGCGCCAGCAGCTACTTACAGGATCAAGAGACCCAGTACTTC

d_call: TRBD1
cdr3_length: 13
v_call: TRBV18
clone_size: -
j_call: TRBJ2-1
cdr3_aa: CASSPGQGNEQFF
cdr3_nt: TGTGCCAGCTCACCGGGACAGGGCAATGAGCAGTTCTTC

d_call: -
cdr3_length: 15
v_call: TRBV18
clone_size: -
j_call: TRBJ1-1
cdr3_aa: CASSPPSSGWAEAFF
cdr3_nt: TGTGCCAGCTCACCACCGTCTTCCGGGTGGGCTGAAGCTTTCTTT

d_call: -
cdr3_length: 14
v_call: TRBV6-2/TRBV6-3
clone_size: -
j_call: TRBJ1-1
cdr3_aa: CASSYPLLGTEAFF
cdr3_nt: TGTGCCAGCAGTTACCCTCTTCTCGGCACTGAAGCTTTCTTT

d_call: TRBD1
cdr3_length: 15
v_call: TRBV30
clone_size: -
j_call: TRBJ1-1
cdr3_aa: CAWRGGTGGHTEAFF
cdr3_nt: TGTGCCTGGAGGGGCGGGACAGGGGGACACACTGAAGCTTTCTTT

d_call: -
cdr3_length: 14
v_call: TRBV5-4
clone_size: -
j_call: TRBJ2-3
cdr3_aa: CASSLERQRDTQYF
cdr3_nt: TGTGCCAGCAGCTTAGAAAGGCAGCGGGATACGCAGTATTTT

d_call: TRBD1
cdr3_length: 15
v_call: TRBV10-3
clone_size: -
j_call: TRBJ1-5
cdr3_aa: CAISESTGGNQPQHF
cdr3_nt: TGTGCCATCAGTGAGTCTACAGGGGGCAATCAGCCCCAGCATTTT